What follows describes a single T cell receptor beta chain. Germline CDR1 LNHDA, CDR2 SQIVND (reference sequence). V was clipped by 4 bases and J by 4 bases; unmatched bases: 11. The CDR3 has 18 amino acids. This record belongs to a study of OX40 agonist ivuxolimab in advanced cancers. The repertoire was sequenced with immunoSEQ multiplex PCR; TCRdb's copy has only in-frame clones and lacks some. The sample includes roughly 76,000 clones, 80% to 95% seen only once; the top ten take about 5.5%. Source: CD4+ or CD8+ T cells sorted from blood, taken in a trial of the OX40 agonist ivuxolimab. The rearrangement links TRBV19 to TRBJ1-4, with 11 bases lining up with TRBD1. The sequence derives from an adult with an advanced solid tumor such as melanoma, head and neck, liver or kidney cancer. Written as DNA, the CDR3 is TGTGCCAGTAGTACCCTACCGGGACAGGGGGTGATTAATGAAAAACTGTTTTTT. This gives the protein CASSTLPGQGVINEKLFF.